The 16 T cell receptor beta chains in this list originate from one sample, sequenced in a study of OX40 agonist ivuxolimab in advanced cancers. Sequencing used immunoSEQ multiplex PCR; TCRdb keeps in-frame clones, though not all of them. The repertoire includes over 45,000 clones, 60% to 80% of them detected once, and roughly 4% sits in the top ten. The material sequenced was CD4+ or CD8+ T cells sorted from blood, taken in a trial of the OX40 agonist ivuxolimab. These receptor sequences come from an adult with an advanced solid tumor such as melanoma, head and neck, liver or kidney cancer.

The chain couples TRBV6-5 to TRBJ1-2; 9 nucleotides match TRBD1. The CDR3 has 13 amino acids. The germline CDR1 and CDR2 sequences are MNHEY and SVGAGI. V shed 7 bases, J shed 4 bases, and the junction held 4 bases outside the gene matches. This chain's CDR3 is CASTPGQGYGYTF. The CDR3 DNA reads TGTGCCAGCACCCCGGGACAGGGCTATGGCTACACCTTC.

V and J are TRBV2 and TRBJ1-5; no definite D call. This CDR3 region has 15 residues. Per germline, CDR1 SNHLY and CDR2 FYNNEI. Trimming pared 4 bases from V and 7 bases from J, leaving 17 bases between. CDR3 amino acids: CASSGDRGSGQPQHF. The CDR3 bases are TGTGCCAGCAGTGGTGACCGGGGTTCAGGCCAGCCCCAGCATTTT.

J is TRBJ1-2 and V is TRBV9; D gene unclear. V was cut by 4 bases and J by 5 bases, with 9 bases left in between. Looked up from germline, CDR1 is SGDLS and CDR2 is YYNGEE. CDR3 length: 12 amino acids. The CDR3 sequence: CASSFGRYGYTF. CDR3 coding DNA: TGTGCCAGCAGCTTCGGACGTTATGGCTACACCTTC.

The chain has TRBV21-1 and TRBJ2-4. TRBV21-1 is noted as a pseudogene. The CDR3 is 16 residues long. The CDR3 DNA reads TGTGCCAGCAGCTCCCGACCCGCAGCAGCCAAAAACATTCAGTACTTC. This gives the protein CASSSRPAAAKNIQYF.

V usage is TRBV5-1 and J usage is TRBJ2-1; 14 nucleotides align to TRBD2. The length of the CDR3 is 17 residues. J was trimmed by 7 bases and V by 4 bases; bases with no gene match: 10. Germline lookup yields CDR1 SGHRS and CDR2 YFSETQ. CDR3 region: CASSPVSGLAGENEQFF. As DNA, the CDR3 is TGCGCCAGCAGCCCCGTGTCGGGACTAGCGGGAGAGAATGAGCAGTTCTTC. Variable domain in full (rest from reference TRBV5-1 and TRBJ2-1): KAGVTQTPRYLIKTRGQQVTLSCSPISGHRSVSWYQQTPGQGLQFLFEYFSETQRNKGNFPGRFSGRQFSNSRSEMNVSTLELGDSALYLCASSPVSGLAGENEQFFGPGTRLTVL.

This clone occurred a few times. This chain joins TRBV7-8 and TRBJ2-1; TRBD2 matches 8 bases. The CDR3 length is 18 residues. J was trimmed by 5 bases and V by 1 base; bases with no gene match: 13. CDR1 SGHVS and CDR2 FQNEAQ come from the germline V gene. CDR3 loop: CASSLVRRGLARDNEQFF. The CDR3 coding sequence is TGTGCCAGCAGCTTAGTACGCAGAGGACTAGCAAGGGACAATGAGCAGTTCTTC.

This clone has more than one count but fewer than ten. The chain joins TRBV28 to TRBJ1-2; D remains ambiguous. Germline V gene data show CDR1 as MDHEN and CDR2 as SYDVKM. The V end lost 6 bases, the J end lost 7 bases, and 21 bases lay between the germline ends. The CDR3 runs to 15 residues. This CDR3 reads CASSLGSPRIRGYTF. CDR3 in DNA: TGTGCCAGCAGCCTAGGGAGCCCCCGAATTCGTGGCTACACCTTC.

This CDR3 is CAISEPDRGGRFGYTF. Here the CDR3 DNA reads TGTGCCATCAGTGAGCCAGACAGAGGAGGTCGTTTTGGCTACACCTTC. The chain uses TRBV10-3 and TRBJ1-2, with D maybe TRBD1 (5 bases). This CDR3 has 16 residues. Germline CDR1 reads ENHRY; CDR2 reads SYGVKD. The ends were cut back, 2 bases at V and 7 bases at J, with 20 bases in the middle.

This chain's CDR3 is CASSSPDRGQETQYF. The CDR3 DNA follows: TGTGCCAGCAGCTCCCCGGACAGGGGGCAAGAGACCCAGTACTTC. The chain carries TRBV11-3 and TRBJ2-5; 10 bases align to TRBD1. The CDR3 has 15 amino acids. The germline V gene encodes CDR1 SGHNT and CDR2 YENEEA. Trimming at V came to 4 bases and at J to 2 bases, leaving 4 bases not matched to a gene.

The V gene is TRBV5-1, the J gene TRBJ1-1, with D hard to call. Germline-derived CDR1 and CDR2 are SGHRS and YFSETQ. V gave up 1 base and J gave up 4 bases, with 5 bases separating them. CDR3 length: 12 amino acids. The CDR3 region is CASSLPGTEAFF. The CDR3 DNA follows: TGCGCCAGCAGCTTGCCGGGCACTGAAGCTTTCTTT.

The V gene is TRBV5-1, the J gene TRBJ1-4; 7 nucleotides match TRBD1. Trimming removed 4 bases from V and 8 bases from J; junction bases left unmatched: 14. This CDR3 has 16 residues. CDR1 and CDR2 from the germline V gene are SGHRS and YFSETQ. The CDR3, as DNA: TGCGCCAGCAGCAGTACAGGGGTCCTAAATGCAGAAAAACTGTTTTTT. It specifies CASSSTGVLNAEKLFF. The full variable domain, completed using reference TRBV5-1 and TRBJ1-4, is KAGVTQTPRYLIKTRGQQVTLSCSPISGHRSVSWYQQTPGQGLQFLFEYFSETQRNKGNFPGRFSGRQFSNSRSEMNVSTLELGDSALYLCASSSTGVLNAEKLFFGSGTQLSVL.

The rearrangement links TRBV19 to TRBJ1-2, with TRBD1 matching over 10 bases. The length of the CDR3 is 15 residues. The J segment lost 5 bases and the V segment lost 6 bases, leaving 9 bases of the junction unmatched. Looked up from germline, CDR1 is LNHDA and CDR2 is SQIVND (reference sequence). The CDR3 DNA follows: TGTGCCAGTAGCACGACAGGGGGCCACCTATATGGCTACACCTTC. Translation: CASSTTGGHLYGYTF.

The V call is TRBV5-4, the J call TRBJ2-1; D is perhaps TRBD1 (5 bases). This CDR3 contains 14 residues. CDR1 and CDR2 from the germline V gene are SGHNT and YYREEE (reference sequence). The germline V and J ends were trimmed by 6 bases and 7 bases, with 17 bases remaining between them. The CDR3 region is CASTRQIGSNEQFF. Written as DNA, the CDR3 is TGTGCCAGCACCCGACAGATAGGTTCGAATGAGCAGTTCTTC.

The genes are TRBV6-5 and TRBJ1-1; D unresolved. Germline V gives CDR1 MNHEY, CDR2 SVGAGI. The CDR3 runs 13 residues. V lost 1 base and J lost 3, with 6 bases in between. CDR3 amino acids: CASSYWVDTEAFF. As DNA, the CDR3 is TGTGCCAGCAGTTACTGGGTGGACACTGAAGCTTTCTTT.

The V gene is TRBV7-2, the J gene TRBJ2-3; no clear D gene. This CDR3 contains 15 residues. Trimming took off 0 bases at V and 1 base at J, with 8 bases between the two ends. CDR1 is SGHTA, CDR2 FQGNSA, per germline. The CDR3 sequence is CASSLALARTDTQYF. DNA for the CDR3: TGTGCCAGCAGCTTAGCTTTAGCTCGCACAGATACGCAGTATTTT. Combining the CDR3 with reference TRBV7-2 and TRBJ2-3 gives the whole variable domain GAGVSQSPSNKVTEKGKDVELRCDPISGHTALYWYRQSLGQGLEFLIYFQGNSAPDKSGLPSDRFSAERTGGSVSTLTIQRTQQEDSAVYLCASSLALARTDTQYFGPGTRLTVL.

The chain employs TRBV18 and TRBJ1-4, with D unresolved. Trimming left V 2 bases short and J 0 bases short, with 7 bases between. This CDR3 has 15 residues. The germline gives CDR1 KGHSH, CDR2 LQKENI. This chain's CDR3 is CASSPGVSTNEKLFF. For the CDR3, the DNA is TGTGCCAGCTCACCAGGGGTCTCAACTAATGAAAAACTGTTTTTT.